This passage covers 29 T cell receptor beta chains from one sample sequenced in a study of T cells after posttransplantation cyclophosphamide. Generated by immunoSEQ multiplex PCR, the TCRdb table keeps only in-frame clones and is missing some. The table lists some 49,000 clones, around nine tenths of them singletons. Sequencing was done on a sample of PBMCs. The receptor set was obtained from a woman in her forties or fifties in good health and a related stem cell transplant donor.

V is TRBV7-2 and J is TRBJ1-5; the D is unclear. Germline CDR1 reads SGHTA; CDR2 reads FQGNSA. Trimming removed 2 bases from V and 11 bases from J, with 16 bases in between. The CDR3 contains 14 residues. The CDR3 loop reads CASSLTRSEVSQHF. CDR3 sequence (DNA): TGTGCCAGCAGCTTAACAAGGTCCGAGGTGTCCCAGCATTTT.

V gene TRBV19 combines with J gene TRBJ1-4; 9 positions agree with TRBD1. This CDR3 is built from 15 residues. V trimming: 4 bases; J trimming: 10 bases; junction bases outside the gene matches: 10. Germline V gene sequence: CDR1 LNHDA, CDR2 SQIVND (reference sequence). CDR3 DNA: TGTGCCAGTAGTACCGGACAGGGGCGAATAGGAAAACTGTTTTTT. It codes for CASSTGQGRIGKLFF.

This chain connects TRBV19 to TRBJ1-2; D uncertain. The germline CDR1 and CDR2 sequences are LNHDA and SQIVND (reference sequence). With 3 bases removed from V and 2 bases from J, the gap between germline ends came to 13 bases. This CDR3 is 15 amino acids long. The CDR3 loop reads CASSMASGWNYGYTF. The CDR3 DNA sequence: TGTGCCAGTAGTATGGCTTCGGGGTGGAACTATGGCTACACCTTC.

This chain connects TRBV5-1 to TRBJ2-3; D ambiguous. Germline CDR1 SGHRS, CDR2 YFSETQ. CDR3 size: 15 residues. Deletions cut 0 bases from V and 6 bases from J, with 14 bases between. Here the CDR3 DNA reads TGCGCCAGCAGCTTGGCCAGCCCGAACGGGGATACGCAGTATTTT. Its protein is CASSLASPNGDTQYF.

This chain connects TRBV14 to TRBJ2-1; a possible D gene is TRBD1 (7 bases). Trimming took off 7 bases at V and 1 base at J, with 11 bases between the two ends. This CDR3 is built from 14 residues. Germline V gene lookup returns CDR1 SGHDN and CDR2 FVKESK. CDR3 amino acids: CASTQGGSYNEQFF. The CDR3 coding sequence is TGTGCCAGCACCCAGGGGGGATCCTACAATGAGCAGTTCTTC.

The CDR3 DNA follows: TGTGCCAGCAGCCAAACTAGCGGGGCCACAGATACGCAGTATTTT. This codes for CASSQTSGATDTQYF. The gene calls are TRBV4-2 and TRBJ2-3; 10 nucleotides line up with TRBD2. V was clipped by 2 bases and J by 2 bases; unmatched bases: 1. CDR3 length: 15 residues. The germline gives CDR1 LGHNA, CDR2 YNFKEQ.

The chain has TRBV6-6 and TRBJ2-1; D may be TRBD1 (6 bases). The CDR3 consists of 14 residues. Trimming took off 5 bases at V and 6 bases at J, with 14 bases between the two ends. Germline V gene sequence: CDR1 MNHNY, CDR2 SVGAGI (reference sequence). CDR3 DNA: TGTGCCAGCAGTGTCGCACAGGGAGCCAATGAGCAGTTCTTC. Protein: CASSVAQGANEQFF.

This clone was recorded once. The rearrangement uses TRBV10-1 and TRBJ2-1, with 7 bases that match TRBD1. Losses at the gene ends were 0 bases for V and 7 bases for J; bases not matched to a gene: 12. This CDR3 has 17 amino acids. Germline-derived CDR1 and CDR2 are WNHNN and SYGVQD (reference sequence). The CDR3 nucleotides are TGCGCCAGCAGTGAGTCGTCGAGGGGGCGTTTTTTAAATGAGCAGTTCTTC. Encoded protein: CASSESSRGRFLNEQFF.

This chain joins TRBV9 and TRBJ1-2; unclear D gene. The germline gives CDR1 SGDLS, CDR2 YYNGEE. Between the trimmed V and J ends, which lost 0 bases and 8 bases, there was a span of 5 bases. CDR3 length: 11 residues. The CDR3 protein is CASSVGGGYTF. The CDR3 region has the DNA TGTGCCAGCAGCGTAGGAGGGGGCTACACCTTC.

This clone appeared a single time. The chain uses TRBV11-1 and TRBJ1-1, with unresolved D. Trimming cost V 2 bases and J 0 bases, with 7 bases left between them. In germline, CDR1 is SGHAT, CDR2 FQDESV (reference sequence). CDR3 size: 14 residues. CDR3 DNA sequence: TGTGCCAGCAGCTTAACGGTAATGAACACTGAAGCTTTCTTT. Translation: CASSLTVMNTEAFF.

This chain joins TRBV9 and TRBJ2-7; D possibly corresponds to TRBD2 (6 bases). Trimming took off 2 bases at V and 0 bases at J, with 12 bases between the two ends. This CDR3 contains 15 residues. The V gene's germline CDR1 is SGDLS and CDR2 YYNGEE. Written as DNA, the CDR3 is TGTGCCAGCAGCGTCGGGACTCGCAACTCCTACGAGCAGTACTTC. It translates to CASSVGTRNSYEQYF.

V usage is TRBV4-1 and J usage is TRBJ2-2; 9 positions agree with TRBD1. V was pared by 5 bases and J by 7 bases, with 11 bases of the junction left unmatched. CDR3 length: 16 residues. Germline lookup yields CDR1 MGHRA and CDR2 YSYEKL. This chain's CDR3 is CASSVRDRDRYGELFF. Here the CDR3 DNA reads TGCGCCAGCAGCGTCCGGGACAGGGATCGATACGGGGAGCTGTTTTTT.

V is TRBV5-1 and J is TRBJ2-6, with 12 bases lining up with TRBD2. CDR1 and CDR2 from the germline V gene are SGHRS and YFSETQ. Losses at the gene ends were 0 bases for V and 2 bases for J; bases not matched to a gene: 6. The CDR3 spans 19 residues. In DNA, the CDR3 is TGCGCCAGCAGCTTGGCCGGCGGGACTAGCGGGCCTGGGGCCAACGTCCTGACTTTC. Its translation is CASSLAGGTSGPGANVLTF.

The chain is built from TRBV6-5 and TRBJ1-6; 7 bases align to TRBD1. The CDR3 totals 15 residues. After removal of 8 bases from V and 7 bases from J, the junction contained 11 bases not matched to a gene. Germline V gene lookup returns CDR1 MNHEY and CDR2 SVGAGI. In DNA, the CDR3 is TGTGCCAGCCTCCCCGCGACAGGGCGGAATTCACCCCTCCACTTT. Protein product: CASLPATGRNSPLHF.

The chain carries TRBV29-1 and TRBJ2-1; TRBD1 might be the D (5 bases). The germline V gene encodes CDR1 SQVTM and CDR2 ANQGSEA. This CDR3 is built from 12 residues. Here the CDR3 reads CAEDSLKGEQFF. DNA for the CDR3: TGCGCTGAAGACAGCCTCAAAGGTGAGCAGTTCTTC.

The chain joins TRBV19 to TRBJ1-5; possibly TRBD1 for D (6 bases). Trimming stripped 5 bases from V and 0 bases from J, with 17 bases between. The CDR3 extends over 17 amino acids. The germline gives CDR1 LNHDA, CDR2 SQIVND (reference sequence). The CDR3 DNA sequence: TGTGCCAGTAGTCACCAGCCCGGACAGTATAGCAATCAGCCCCAGCATTTT. Translating it yields CASSHQPGQYSNQPQHF.

The chain employs TRBV5-6 and TRBJ2-7, with 8 bases aligning to TRBD1. Per the germline V gene, CDR1 is SGHDT and CDR2 is YYEEEE. V trimming: 4 bases; J trimming: 5 bases; junction bases outside the gene matches: 11. The CDR3 totals 15 residues. Written as DNA, the CDR3 is TGTGCCAGCAGCCACCGGACAGGGAGGTACGACGAGCAGTACTTC. It specifies CASSHRTGRYDEQYF. Supplemented by reference TRBV5-6 and TRBJ2-7, the full variable domain reads DAGVTQSPTHLIKTRGQQVTLRCSPKSGHDTVSWYQQALGQGPQFIFQYYEEEERQRGNFPDRFSGHQFPNYSSELNVNALLLGDSALYLCASSHRTGRYDEQYFGPGTRLTVT.

The genes are TRBV5-1 and TRBJ2-1; 7 bases are a match to TRBD2. The trim removed 0 bases at V and 12 bases at J, leaving 15 bases unmatched. Looked up from germline, CDR1 is SGHRS and CDR2 is YFSETQ. The CDR3 consists of 16 residues. The CDR3 spells CASSLGLADTLIGQFF. The DNA of the CDR3 is TGCGCCAGCAGCTTGGGTCTAGCGGACACGTTAATAGGGCAGTTCTTC.

CDR3: CASSVLGTITDTQYF. DNA of the CDR3: TGTGCCAGCAGCGTACTTGGGACTATCACAGATACGCAGTATTTT. The chain recombines TRBV9 with TRBJ2-3; TRBD2 aligns across 7 bases. V was pared by 1 base and J by 2 bases, with 4 bases of the junction left unmatched. Germline lookup yields CDR1 SGDLS and CDR2 YYNGEE. There are 15 residues in the CDR3.

Notes on this clone: This specimen includes other DNA sequences encoding the same CDR3. The CDR3 spells CASSFPGVGTGELFF. DNA of the CDR3: TGCGCCAGCAGCTTCCCGGGAGTGGGCACCGGGGAGCTGTTTTTT. The genes are TRBV5-1 and TRBJ2-2; possibly TRBD2 for D (6 bases). Germline V gene lookup returns CDR1 SGHRS and CDR2 YFSETQ. The CDR3 is 15 amino acids. V shed 2 bases and J shed 4 bases, with 12 bases lying between them.

This clone was picked up one time. The chain carries TRBV11-3 and TRBJ2-7; 9 nucleotides line up with TRBD1. The ends lost 5 bases at V and 6 bases at J; junction bases unmatched: 5. CDR3 size: 13 residues. Germline V CDR1 and CDR2: SGHNT, YENEEA. As DNA, the CDR3 is TGTGCCAGCAGCAGGGACAGGGAGGCCGAGCAGTACTTC. Translating gives CASSRDREAEQYF.

V is TRBV18 and J is TRBJ1-3, with D unresolved. V lost 3 bases, J lost 0 bases, and 18 bases lay in between. This CDR3 spans 18 amino acids. Germline loops: CDR1 KGHSH, CDR2 LQKENI. CDR3 bases: TGTGCCAGCTCACCGGAGGGAGTGATGCCTCTCTCTGGAAACACCATATATTTT. Protein sequence: CASSPEGVMPLSGNTIYF.

This sequence joins TRBV6-1 and TRBJ1-6, with 7 bases matching TRBD1. The germline V gene encodes CDR1 MNHNS and CDR2 SASEGT. J was trimmed by 4 bases and V by 4 bases; bases with no gene match: 10. The CDR3 loop spans 17 amino acids. The CDR3 sequence: CASSALDRRYYNSPLHF. The CDR3 DNA reads TGTGCCAGCAGTGCCCTGGACAGGCGGTATTATAATTCACCCCTCCACTTT.

The rearrangement links TRBV11-3 to TRBJ2-1, with D maybe TRBD2 (6 bases). CDR3 length: 12 amino acids. V dropped 8 bases and J dropped 5 bases, with 10 bases sitting between them. CDR1 is SGHNT, CDR2 YENEEA, per germline. CDR3 in amino acids: CASGTQNNEQFF. CDR3 DNA sequence: TGTGCCAGCGGGACTCAGAACAATGAGCAGTTCTTC.

The chain couples TRBV14 to TRBJ2-1; maybe TRBD2 (6 bases). This CDR3 spans 14 amino acids. V was trimmed by 0 bases and J by 6 bases, leaving 9 bases between them. CDR1 SGHDN and CDR2 FVKESK come from the germline V gene. CDR3 region: CASSQDRGSNEQFF. CDR3 bases: TGTGCCAGCAGCCAAGATCGGGGGAGCAATGAGCAGTTCTTC.

This sequence joins TRBV27 and TRBJ2-3; 10 bases match TRBD1. The CDR3 spans 15 residues. Germline CDR1 reads MNHEY; CDR2 reads SMNVEV (reference sequence). V lost 5 bases, J lost 1 base, and 3 bases stayed unmatched. The CDR3 is CASSVGTGGTDTQYF. The DNA for the CDR3 is TGTGCCAGCAGTGTGGGGACAGGGGGCACAGATACGCAGTATTTT.

The chain is built from TRBV2 and TRBJ2-7, with 12 bases fitting TRBD2. CDR1 is SNHLY, CDR2 FYNNEI, per germline. The junction had 8 bases not matched to a gene; V was cut back by 4 bases and J by 7 bases. This CDR3 spans 15 amino acids. The CDR3 region is CASSVLAGGLGEQYF. CDR3 nucleotide sequence: TGTGCCAGCAGTGTACTAGCGGGGGGCCTTGGGGAGCAGTACTTC.

This chain connects TRBV5-1 to TRBJ2-7, with 8 bases identical to TRBD1. This CDR3 has 12 residues. V lost 6 bases, J lost 4 bases, and 3 bases stayed unmatched. Germline CDR1 SGHRS, CDR2 YFSETQ. CDR3 loop: CASTDREYEQYF. The DNA for the CDR3 is TGCGCCAGCACGGACAGGGAATACGAGCAGTACTTC.

The V gene is TRBV29-1, the J gene TRBJ1-1; D may be TRBD1 (6 bases). CDR3 length equals 13 residues. The V gene's germline CDR1 is SQVTM and CDR2 ANQGSEA. V was cut by 7 bases and J by 1 base, with 13 bases left in between. CDR3 amino acids: CSGGGRANTEAFF. The CDR3 bases are TGCAGCGGAGGGGGACGGGCGAACACTGAAGCTTTCTTT.